The 22 T cell receptor beta chains below were found in one sample sequenced in a study of blood T cells in healthy people across ages. Using a J-beta primer mix together with a sample-barcoded 5' primer, a second PCR was run for roughly 6 to 12 cycles. Each CDR3 protein is one row after TCRdb ran MiXCR on the 5' RACE reads. The data contain around 1,500,000 distinct CDR3 sequences, roughly 28% of them seen just once; the ten biggest clones take up roughly 8.2%. Input material: blood. Every receptor here comes from a woman in her 30s in good health.

This clonotype was seen only a few times. The chain recombines TRBV6-5 with TRBJ1-2; 9 bases are shared with TRBD1. With 9 bases clipped from V and 6 bases from J, the junction kept 5 bases outside the gene matches. The CDR3 loop spans 12 amino acids. Germline loops: CDR1 MNHEY, CDR2 SVGAGI. The CDR3 is CASTGTGNGYTF. The CDR3 bases are TGTGCCAGTACCGGGACAGGGAATGGCTACACCTTC.

CDR3 DNA sequence: TGCAGTGCGATCTTACTAGCGGGGAGCACAGATACGCAGTATTTT. This codes for CSAILLAGSTDTQYF. The chain combines TRBV20-1 with TRBJ2-3, with 10 bases aligning to TRBD2. This CDR3 comprises 15 residues. Per the germline V gene, CDR1 is DFQATT and CDR2 is SNEGSKA (reference sequence). V trimming: 6 bases; J trimming: 0 bases; junction bases outside the gene matches: 6.

CDR3 nucleotide sequence: TGCAGCGGTGGACACGGGGACACCGGGGAGCTGTTTTTT. This codes for CSGGHGDTGELFF. The rearrangement uses TRBV29-1 and TRBJ2-2, with D perhaps being TRBD1 or TRBD2 (5 bases each). V was trimmed by 7 bases and J by 3 bases, leaving 12 bases between them. This CDR3 has 13 residues. Per the germline V gene, CDR1 is SQVTM and CDR2 is ANQGSEA.

V gene TRBV3-1 combines with J gene TRBJ2-7; 7 bases are a match to TRBD2. The J segment lost 5 bases and the V segment lost 4 bases, leaving 11 bases of the junction unmatched. Germline CDR1 LGHDT, CDR2 YNNKEL (reference sequence). There are 15 residues in the CDR3. The CDR3 loop is CASSLDAGVPDEQYF. The CDR3 region has the DNA TGTGCCAGCAGCCTAGACGCGGGGGTTCCCGACGAGCAGTACTTC.

J is TRBJ2-3 and V is TRBV14; 7 positions agree with TRBD2. V shed 0 bases, J shed 6 bases, and the junction held 3 bases outside the gene matches. Germline V gene lookup returns CDR1 SGHDN and CDR2 FVKESK. This CDR3 contains 14 residues. The CDR3 is CASSQEGSGDTQYF. In nucleotides, the CDR3 is TGTGCCAGCAGCCAAGAGGGTAGCGGGGATACGCAGTATTTT.

This clonotype has a count of ten or more. This chain joins TRBV10-3 and TRBJ2-4; D unresolved. The CDR3 length is 12 residues. Germline values: CDR1 ENHRY, CDR2 SYGVKD. V shed 5 bases and J shed 8 bases, with 10 bases lying between them. The chain's CDR3 is CAISRLGDIQYF. CDR3 bases: TGTGCCATCAGTAGACTTGGGGACATTCAGTACTTC.

This clonotype was counted at least ten times. The chain uses TRBV12-5 and TRBJ2-6, with 12 bases matching TRBD1. Germline V gives CDR1 LGHNT, CDR2 FRNRAP. V lost 6 bases, J lost 2 bases, and 5 bases stayed unmatched. The CDR3 is 17 amino acids. For the CDR3, the DNA is TGTGCTAGTGGATCGGGACAGGGGGCTACTGGGGCCAACGTCCTGACTTTC. Protein product: CASGSGQGATGANVLTF.

The rearrangement uses TRBV9 and TRBJ2-2; D perhaps matches TRBD2 (6 bases). The V gene's germline CDR1 is SGDLS and CDR2 YYNGEE. This CDR3 has 16 residues. V gave up 4 bases and J gave up 6 bases, with 19 bases separating them. The CDR3 loop reads CASSSSGGGLSGELFF. The CDR3 bases are TGTGCCAGCAGCTCCTCCGGGGGAGGATTGTCCGGGGAGCTGTTTTTT.

This clonotype appeared a few times. This chain uses TRBV5-1 with TRBJ2-5, with D perhaps TRBD1 (6 bases). The CDR3 extends over 14 amino acids. CDR1 and CDR2 from the germline V gene are SGHRS and YFSETQ. Between the trimmed V and J ends, which lost 7 bases and 5 bases, there was a span of 18 bases. The CDR3 sequence: CASGTQGRRETQYF. The CDR3 DNA reads TGCGCCAGCGGCACCCAGGGGCGTCGGGAGACCCAGTACTTC.

The gene calls are TRBV5-1 and TRBJ2-2; 8 bases map to TRBD1. There are 15 residues in the CDR3. CDR1 is SGHRS, CDR2 YFSETQ, per germline. Unmatched junction bases numbered 5, after V lost 4 bases and J lost 3 bases. DNA of the CDR3: TGCGCCAGCAGCGGGCAGGGGGCCGACACCGGGGAGCTGTTTTTT. Translation: CASSGQGADTGELFF.

The gene calls are TRBV7-2 and TRBJ1-5; no reliable D call. V shed 1 base and J shed 0 bases, with 7 bases lying between them. This CDR3 spans 15 amino acids. Looked up from germline, CDR1 is SGHTA and CDR2 is FQGNSA. CDR3 in DNA: TGTGCCAGCAGCTTAGACAATTATAGCAATCAGCCCCAGCATTTT. It is translated as CASSLDNYSNQPQHF.

This clonotype has just a few counts. The DNA for the CDR3 is TGTGCCAGCACCGACAGGGGAGAGGGCTACACCTTC. Translated: CASTDRGEGYTF. The chain carries TRBV28 and TRBJ1-2, with 8 bases aligning to TRBD1. V lost 7 bases, J lost 8 bases, and 6 bases stayed unmatched. CDR3 length: 12 amino acids. CDR1 and CDR2 from the germline V gene are MDHEN and SYDVKM.

The chain combines TRBV7-3 with TRBJ2-5, with TRBD2 matching 7 bases. Germline CDR1 and CDR2: SGHTA and FQGTGA. V trimming: 1 base; J trimming: 0 bases; junction bases outside the gene matches: 8. The CDR3 runs 17 residues. The DNA of the CDR3 is TGTGCCAGCAGCTTAAATGGGGGAGCGGGGAACCAAGAGACCCAGTACTTC. Translated: CASSLNGGAGNQETQYF.

This clonotype was counted ten times or more. The CDR3 coding sequence is TGTGCCAGCAGTTACTCGGGACAGAACTCCTACGAGCAGTACTTC. Translation: CASSYSGQNSYEQYF. The genes are TRBV6-5 and TRBJ2-7; 7 nucleotides line up with TRBD1. J lost 0 bases, V lost 0 bases, and 2 bases had no gene match. Germline V lookup: CDR1 MNHEY, CDR2 SVGAGI. There are 15 residues in the CDR3.

As DNA, the CDR3 is TGTGCCAGCAGTTTCCTTATAGATTTATACAATGAGCAGTTCTTC. This gives the protein CASSFLIDLYNEQFF. V gene TRBV12-3 or TRBV12-4 combines with J gene TRBJ2-1; D ambiguous. The CDR3 runs 15 residues. V lost 3 bases to trimming and J lost 4 bases, with 13 bases between them.

The V call is TRBV11-2, the J call TRBJ2-2; D is undetermined. The V end was cut by 3 bases, the J end by 4 bases, with 12 bases between. Looked up from germline, CDR1 is SGHAT and CDR2 is FQNNGV. The CDR3 contains 15 residues. The CDR3 reads CASSFSQTLTGELFF. The CDR3 DNA reads TGTGCCAGCAGCTTCAGTCAGACACTCACCGGGGAGCTGTTTTTT.

V gene TRBV5-5 combines with J gene TRBJ2-1; TRBD1 might be the D (7 bases). CDR3 length: 15 residues. The V end lost 4 bases, the J end lost 7 bases, and 18 bases lay between the germline ends. The germline V gene encodes CDR1 SGHKS and CDR2 YYEKEE (reference sequence). The CDR3 DNA follows: TGTGCCAGCAGCCCCGGGGGACAGAATCAAAATGAGCAGTTCTTC. Its protein is CASSPGGQNQNEQFF.

This clonotype was seen more than once but under ten times. The chain employs TRBV6-5 and TRBJ2-1; D is undetermined. Germline values: CDR1 MNHEY, CDR2 SVGAGI. Between the trimmed V and J ends, which lost 10 bases and 9 bases, there was a span of 19 bases. CDR3 length equals 13 residues. The CDR3 sequence: CATRQEVSGEQFF. The CDR3 DNA sequence: TGTGCCACTCGACAAGAGGTTTCTGGTGAGCAGTTCTTC.

There are many counts of this clonotype. The chain couples TRBV7-9 to TRBJ2-7; a possible D gene is TRBD2 (5 bases). This CDR3 spans 12 amino acids. Germline CDR1 and CDR2: SEHNR and FQNEAQ (reference sequence). V lost 8 bases and J lost 4, with 12 bases in between. CDR3 loop: CASGSRGYEQYF. The CDR3 DNA follows: TGTGCCAGCGGGAGTAGAGGTTACGAGCAGTACTTC.

This clonotype is a singleton in its sample. The V gene is TRBV7-2, the J gene TRBJ2-2; D is uncertain. In germline, CDR1 is SGHTA, CDR2 FQGNSA. The V end was cut by 5 bases, the J end by 8 bases, with 18 bases between. The CDR3 is 15 residues long. The CDR3 loop is CASSPSSTVAGELFF. The CDR3 DNA is TGTGCCAGCAGCCCCTCCTCGACGGTTGCTGGGGAGCTGTTTTTT.

There are a few counts of this clonotype. CDR3 in DNA: TGCAGTGCTAGAGAGCACCGGGACGAAGGGGGGTTCTTC. It translates to CSAREHRDEGGFF. The chain is built from TRBV20-1 and TRBJ2-1; D might be TRBD1 (6 bases). Trimming pared 0 bases from V and 15 bases from J, leaving 18 bases between. This CDR3 has 13 amino acids. Germline-derived CDR1 and CDR2 are DFQATT and SNEGSKA (reference sequence).

This clonotype has a handful of counts. The chain has TRBV11-2 and TRBJ2-5; TRBD1 aligns across 9 bases. J lost 11 bases, V lost 4 bases, and 14 bases had no gene match. In germline, CDR1 is SGHAT, CDR2 FQNNGV. The CDR3 covers 15 residues. CDR3 residues: CASSSDRGGSLAQYF. CDR3 sequence (DNA): TGTGCCAGCAGCTCCGACAGGGGGGGCTCGTTGGCGCAGTACTTC.